The 16 T cell receptor beta chains given below trace back to one sample, sequenced in a study of cytomegalovirus exposure and HLA in healthy donors. The data were produced by immunoSEQ multiplex PCR, yet TCRdb's version contains in-frame clones alone and is incomplete. The sample holds 150,000 to 200,000 clones; 75% to 90% are singletons and the top ten take approximately 2%. The sample comprised PBMCs. The receptors derive from a woman aged 18-35 years in good health and CMV-seronegative.

J is TRBJ1-5 and V is TRBV21-1; the table's D call, TRBD1, was not checked against the DNA. TRBV21-1 is termed a pseudogene. This CDR3 is built from 17 residues. The CDR3 coding sequence is TGTGCCAGCAGCCTCCCTCCGGGACAGGGGGCACGGCAGCCCCAGCATTTT. Translating it yields CASSLPPGQGARQPQHF.

The rearrangement joins TRBV15 to TRBJ1-4; D is perhaps TRBD1 (5 bases). The V gene lost 9 bases and the J gene lost 4 bases, with 9 bases spanning the gap. The CDR3 has 12 amino acids. CDR1 is LNHNV and CDR2 is YYDKDF in the germline V gene (reference sequence). This chain's CDR3 is CATGAVNEKLFF. The CDR3 bases are TGTGCCACAGGGGCCGTTAATGAAAAACTGTTTTTT.

The V call is TRBV10-1, the J call TRBJ2-5; TRBD2 aligns across 9 bases. CDR1 and CDR2 (germline): WNHNN, SYGVQD (reference sequence). The trim removed 3 bases at V and 9 bases at J, leaving 11 bases unmatched. The CDR3 has 15 residues. CDR3 sequence reads: CASSDPASGIEAQYF. CDR3 nucleotides: TGCGCCAGCAGTGACCCGGCTAGCGGGATCGAGGCCCAGTACTTC.

The V gene is TRBV27, the J gene TRBJ2-7, with TRBD1 matching over 10 bases. CDR3 size: 15 residues. Germline values: CDR1 MNHEY, CDR2 SMNVEV (reference sequence). Trimming took 7 bases from V and 4 from J; bases not matched to a gene: 10. The CDR3 loop reads CASIGPGQGLYEQYF. The CDR3 coding sequence is TGTGCCAGCATAGGCCCGGGACAGGGGTTATACGAGCAGTACTTC.

The rearrangement links TRBV2 to TRBJ2-3; TRBD2 agrees at 9 bases. The length of the CDR3 is 19 residues. V shed 4 bases, J shed 6 bases, and the junction held 20 bases outside the gene matches. The germline CDR1 and CDR2 sequences are SNHLY and FYNNEI. Here the CDR3 reads CASSVRGRTLAGKGDTQYF. The DNA for the CDR3 is TGTGCCAGCAGTGTTAGGGGCAGAACCCTAGCGGGAAAAGGGGATACGCAGTATTTT.

This clone was detected only a few times. This chain joins TRBV19 and TRBJ2-1; 8 nucleotides match TRBD2. The CDR3 covers 16 residues. Germline V lookup: CDR1 LNHDA, CDR2 SQIVND (reference sequence). The J segment lost 5 bases and the V segment lost 7 bases, leaving 13 bases of the junction unmatched. CDR3 bases: TGTGCCAGTACCCTCGTGGGGACTAGGCCTAACAATGAGCAGTTCTTC. Translation: CASTLVGTRPNNEQFF. The full variable domain, completed using reference TRBV19 and TRBJ2-1, is DGGITQSPKYLFRKEGQNVTLSCEQNLNHDAMYWYRQDPGQGLRLIYYSQIVNDFQKGDIAEGYSVSREKKESFPLTVTSAQKNPTAFYLCASTLVGTRPNNEQFFGPGTRLTVL.

The chain uses TRBV19 and TRBJ1-3; unclear D gene. V dropped 4 bases and J dropped 5 bases, with 21 bases sitting between them. Germline V gene sequence: CDR1 LNHDA, CDR2 SQIVND (reference sequence). The CDR3 consists of 17 residues. The CDR3 sequence: CASSKGSETANRNTIYF. CDR3 sequence (DNA): TGTGCCAGTAGTAAAGGAAGCGAGACGGCCAATCGAAACACCATATATTTT. Based on the CDR3 plus reference TRBV19 and TRBJ1-3, the full variable domain is DGGITQSPKYLFRKEGQNVTLSCEQNLNHDAMYWYRQDPGQGLRLIYYSQIVNDFQKGDIAEGYSVSREKKESFPLTVTSAQKNPTAFYLCASSKGSETANRNTIYFGEGSWLTVV.

The V gene is TRBV7-2, the J gene TRBJ1-2; 7 bases are shared with TRBD1. V shed 1 base and J 8 bases; nucleotides not matched to a gene: 10. This CDR3 has 15 residues. Germline values: CDR1 SGHTA, CDR2 FQGNSA. CDR3 in DNA: TGTGCCAGCAGCTTAGAGCTCGACAGGGTGTGGGGCTACACCTTC. Translated: CASSLELDRVWGYTF. Full variable domain (missing parts from reference TRBV7-2 and TRBJ1-2): GAGVSQSPSNKVTEKGKDVELRCDPISGHTALYWYRQSLGQGLEFLIYFQGNSAPDKSGLPSDRFSAERTGGSVSTLTIQRTQQEDSAVYLCASSLELDRVWGYTFGSGTRLTVV.

The chain carries TRBV9 and TRBJ1-3; the D gene is possibly TRBD1 (6 bases). Germline-derived CDR1 and CDR2 are SGDLS and YYNGEE. The CDR3 is 17 amino acids. V was clipped by 0 bases and J by 0 bases, with 13 bases between them. The CDR3 region has the DNA TGTGCCAGCAGCGTAGCGGGGGGCTTCTTCTCTGGAAACACCATATATTTT. This codes for CASSVAGGFFSGNTIYF. Together with reference TRBV9 and TRBJ1-3, the CDR3 gives the full variable domain: DSGVTQTPKHLITATGQRVTLRCSPRSGDLSVYWYQQSLDQGLQFLIQYYNGEERAKGNILERFSAQQFPDLHSELNLSSLELGDSALYFCASSVAGGFFSGNTIYFGEGSWLTVV.

This rearrangement joins TRBV6-6 to TRBJ1-2; D is possibly TRBD1 (6 bases). Between the trimmed V and J ends, which lost 5 bases and 4 bases, there was a span of 11 bases. Germline V gene data show CDR1 as MNHNY and CDR2 as SVGAGI (reference sequence). There are 13 residues in the CDR3. The CDR3 sequence is CASSGGGLYGYTF. The DNA of the CDR3 is TGTGCCAGCAGTGGGGGGGGCCTCTATGGCTACACCTTC.

The rearrangement uses TRBV5-4 and TRBJ1-1; TRBD1 might be the D (5 bases). This CDR3 contains 15 residues. V lost 2 bases to trimming and J lost 6 bases, with 17 bases between them. Germline values: CDR1 SGHNT, CDR2 YYREEE (reference sequence). In DNA form, the CDR3 reads TGTGCCAGCAGCTTTCCCACTGACAGTTCCCCTGAAGCTTTCTTT. Encoded protein: CASSFPTDSSPEAFF. The full variable domain, rest sourced from reference TRBV5-4 and TRBJ1-1, is ETGVTQSPTHLIKTRGQQVTLRCSSQSGHNTVSWYQQALGQGPQFIFQYYREEENGRGNFPPRFSGLQFPNYSSELNVNALELDDSALYLCASSFPTDSSPEAFFGQGTRLTVV.

The V and J genes are TRBV5-1 and TRBJ1-4; D unresolved. V was trimmed by 0 bases and J by 8 bases, leaving 17 bases between them. The CDR3 is 16 amino acids. Germline loops: CDR1 SGHRS, CDR2 YFSETQ. CDR3 loop: CASSLGGGPLGEKLFF. In DNA, the CDR3 is TGCGCCAGCAGCTTGGGCGGCGGGCCCCTTGGGGAAAAACTGTTTTTT. The variable domain in full, completed from reference TRBV5-1 and TRBJ1-4, reads KAGVTQTPRYLIKTRGQQVTLSCSPISGHRSVSWYQQTPGQGLQFLFEYFSETQRNKGNFPGRFSGRQFSNSRSEMNVSTLELGDSALYLCASSLGGGPLGEKLFFGSGTQLSVL.

As DNA, the CDR3 is TGTGCCAGCAGCTTAGGTGGACTAGCGGGAGTGCGGGATACGCAGTATTTT. Amino acids: CASSLGGLAGVRDTQYF. The V gene is TRBV13, the J gene TRBJ2-3; 13 bases agree with TRBD2. CDR1 and CDR2 from the germline V gene are PRHDT and FYEKMQ (reference sequence). CDR3 size: 17 residues. V lost 0 bases and J lost 6; bases outside the gene matches: 6.

The CDR3 sequence is CATSGRLANHEQYF. CDR3 coding DNA: TGTGCCACCAGCGGTCGACTAGCTAACCACGAGCAGTACTTC. The V and J genes are TRBV15 and TRBJ2-7, with 7 bases that match TRBD2. Looked up from germline, CDR1 is LNHNV and CDR2 is YYDKDF (reference sequence). Germline trimming cut 5 bases from V and 5 bases from J; bases unmatched to any gene: 9. The CDR3 loop spans 14 amino acids.

The J gene is TRBJ2-1, the V gene TRBV7-9; 9 positions match TRBD1. CDR1 and CDR2 (germline): SEHNR, FQNEAQ (reference sequence). V dropped 0 bases and J dropped 2; count of bases not matched to a gene: 5. The CDR3 length is 17 residues. The CDR3 coding sequence is TGTGCCAGCAGCTTAGCGGGGGACAGGGAACCCTACAATGAGCAGTTCTTC. Its protein product is CASSLAGDREPYNEQFF.

This chain joins TRBV27 and TRBJ1-5; 12 nucleotides agree with TRBD1. Per germline, CDR1 MNHEY and CDR2 SMNVEV (reference sequence). This CDR3 is built from 16 residues. The V gene end was trimmed by 4 bases and the J gene end by 7 bases; junction bases not matched to a gene: 8. In nucleotides, the CDR3 is TGTGCCAGCAGTTCCCGGGACAGGGGGCGACAACAGCCCCAGCATTTT. Translating gives CASSSRDRGRQQPQHF.